The 15 T cell receptor beta chains below come from one sample, sequenced in a study of metastatic and nonmetastatic thyroid tumors. Each patient went into thyroid surgery without having received any treatment. TCRdb ran MiXCR on the PCR reads. The sample contains 30,000 to 40,000 clones, over 15% of which appear only once. Sequencing was done on a sample of blood. These receptors originate from a female donor with papillary thyroid cancer or a benign thyroid nodule (not recorded which). Some clones in this sample may be carry-over from other donors' samples.

This clone came up many times. The genes are TRBV30 and TRBJ1-4; TRBD1 matches at 9 bases. The CDR3 covers 16 residues. Germline assignment: CDR1 GTSNPN and CDR2 SVGIG (reference sequence). V shed 3 bases, J shed 8 bases, and the junction held 13 bases outside the gene matches. DNA for the CDR3: TGTGCCTGGAGAAACCGCCCGGGACAGGGAGAAGAAAAACTGTTTTTT. This sequence encodes CAWRNRPGQGEEKLFF. Combining the CDR3 with reference TRBV30 and TRBJ1-4 gives the whole variable domain SQTIHQWPATLVQPVGSPLSLECTVEGTSNPNLYWYRQAAGRGLQLLFYSVGIGQISSEVPQNLSASRPQDRQFILSSKKLLLSDSGFYLCAWRNRPGQGEEKLFFGSGTQLSVL.

The rearrangement uses TRBV6-2 or TRBV6-3 and TRBJ2-7, with 8 positions matching TRBD1. J gave up 6 bases and V 5 bases, and 18 bases lay outside the gene matches. Germline loops: CDR1 MNHEY, CDR2 SVGEGT. The CDR3 contains 17 residues. The CDR3 protein is CASSNRTGQSIGSEQYF. The DNA for the CDR3 is TGTGCCAGCAGTAATAGGACAGGGCAGTCTATCGGGAGCGAGCAGTACTTC.

This clone was seen many times. The chain employs TRBV6-1 and TRBJ2-6, with 10 bases aligning to TRBD1. Germline CDR1 is MNHNS and CDR2 is SASEGT. V gave up 7 bases and J gave up 0 bases; unmatched junction bases: 6. CDR3 length equals 17 residues. CDR3 nucleotide sequence: TGTGCCAGCACCAGGACAGGGGGTCTCTCTGGGGCCAACGTCCTGACTTTC. Protein: CASTRTGGLSGANVLTF.

Notes on this clone: Being one base from a much bigger clone, this may be a read error. This sequence joins TRBV29-1 and TRBJ2-2; perhaps D is TRBD1 or TRBD2 (5 bases each). The V gene lost 7 bases and the J gene lost 3 bases, with 12 bases spanning the gap. The CDR3 covers 13 residues. The germline gives CDR1 SQVTM, CDR2 ANQGSEA. The CDR3 DNA reads as TGCAGCGCTGTGAGGGGAGACACCGGGGAGCTGTTTTTT. The encoded protein is CSAVRGDTGELFF.

This chain uses TRBV28 with TRBJ2-7; 13 positions agree with TRBD2. The CDR3 runs to 17 residues. The germline V gene encodes CDR1 MDHEN and CDR2 SYDVKM. Trimming removed 6 bases from V and 1 base from J; junction bases left unmatched: 9. The CDR3 coding sequence is TGTGCCAGCAGCCGTCCGGGACTAGCGGGGCGTTCCTACGAGCAGTACTTC. It specifies CASSRPGLAGRSYEQYF.

This chain uses TRBV5-8 with TRBJ2-7; TRBD1 agrees at 8 bases. The CDR3 is made up of 15 amino acids. The V segment lost 4 bases and the J segment 1 base; nucleotides outside the gene matches: 7. Germline V gene lookup returns CDR1 SGHTS and CDR2 YDEGEE. CDR3 nucleotides: TGTGCCAGCAGCAGACAGGGGCGTGGGTCCTACGAGCAGTACTTC. Its protein product is CASSRQGRGSYEQYF.

The sample holds many counts of this clone. V usage is TRBV5-1 and J usage is TRBJ2-3; D is unresolved. The CDR3 spans 13 residues. Germline V lookup: CDR1 SGHRS, CDR2 YFSETQ. Trimming took 0 bases from V and 8 from J, leaving 10 bases between them. In nucleotides, the CDR3 is TGCGCCAGCAGCTTGGCAACGTTAGGTACGCAGTATTTT. This codes for CASSLATLGTQYF.

At least ten counts were recorded for this clone. The rearrangement joins TRBV5-1 to TRBJ1-2; 7 nucleotides agree with TRBD1. The germline V gene has CDR1 SGHRS and CDR2 YFSETQ. V was pared by 0 bases and J by 1 base, with 6 bases of the junction left unmatched. The CDR3 runs 16 residues. The CDR3 protein is CASSLVVTGVNYGYTF. The CDR3 bases are TGCGCCAGCAGCTTGGTGGTAACAGGGGTTAACTATGGCTACACCTTC.

The chain combines TRBV6-1 with TRBJ1-3; D not resolved. This CDR3 contains 13 residues. V lost 2 bases, J lost 1 base, and 3 bases lay in between. Germline CDR1 reads MNHNS; CDR2 reads SASEGT. The DNA of the CDR3 is TGTGCCAGCAGTGAATTTTCTGGAAACACCATATATTTT. Its translation is CASSEFSGNTIYF.

This clone showed up many times. The chain links TRBV28 to TRBJ1-4; TRBD1 matches 9 bases. V shed 8 bases, J shed 7 bases, and the junction held 5 bases outside the gene matches. The CDR3 has 13 residues. Germline CDR1 is MDHEN and CDR2 is SYDVKM. CDR3 residues: CASWDRAVEKLFF. CDR3 in DNA: TGTGCCAGCTGGGACAGGGCGGTTGAAAAACTGTTTTTT.

This clone was counted at least ten times. The chain uses TRBV11-3 and TRBJ2-7; 7 nucleotides agree with TRBD1. The CDR3 totals 14 residues. Trimming at V came to 5 bases and at J to 3 bases, leaving 7 bases not matched to a gene. Germline V gene data show CDR1 as SGHNT and CDR2 as YENEEA. CDR3 in amino acids: CASSLTGDSYEQYF. As DNA, the CDR3 is TGTGCCAGCAGCCTAACAGGGGATAGCTACGAGCAGTACTTC.

This clone is labeled as medium-sized (0.01 to 0.1%). This rearrangement joins TRBV11-2 to TRBJ1-1; D gene ambiguous. The ends were cut back, 4 bases at V and 3 bases at J, with 12 bases in the middle. CDR3 length: 14 amino acids. CDR1 and CDR2 from the germline V gene are SGHAT and FQNNGV. The CDR3 region is CASSSRFSDTEAFF. CDR3 sequence (DNA): TGTGCCAGCAGCTCCAGGTTCTCGGACACTGAAGCTTTCTTT. The variable domain in full, completed from reference TRBV11-2 and TRBJ1-1, reads EAGVAQSPRYKIIEKRQSVAFWCNPISGHATLYWYQQILGQGPKLLIQFQNNGVVDDSQLPKDRFSAERLKGVDSTLKIQPAKLEDSAVYLCASSSRFSDTEAFFGQGTRLTVV.

The chain has TRBV15 and TRBJ2-6; D is possibly TRBD1 (6 bases). The germline gives CDR1 LNHNV, CDR2 YYDKDF (reference sequence). With 0 bases removed from V and 6 bases from J, the gap between germline ends came to 21 bases. The CDR3 extends over 19 amino acids. CDR3 protein: CATSREYRTVGSEANVLTF. The CDR3 region has the DNA TGTGCCACCAGCAGAGAGTACCGGACAGTAGGCTCCGAGGCCAACGTCCTGACTTTC.

This clone was recorded at least ten times. The chain recombines TRBV6-1 with TRBJ1-4; 9 bases match TRBD1. This CDR3 spans 17 amino acids. Looked up from germline, CDR1 is MNHNS and CDR2 is SASEGT. Trimming removed 8 bases from V and 5 bases from J; junction bases left unmatched: 15. CDR3 nucleotides: TGTGCCAGCGGGGACAGGGTCTTTAAAATCCGGAATGAAAAACTGTTTTTT. Residues: CASGDRVFKIRNEKLFF.

This clone was detected many times. V is TRBV19 and J is TRBJ1-6, with 7 positions matching TRBD1. This CDR3 has 14 amino acids. V was pared by 5 bases and J by 9 bases, with 7 bases of the junction left unmatched. The germline CDR1 and CDR2 sequences are LNHDA and SQIVND (reference sequence). In DNA form, the CDR3 reads TGTGCCAGTAGTCCGACAGGGAAGGGTTCACCCCTCCACTTT. Encoded protein: CASSPTGKGSPLHF.